This T cell receptor (beta chain) was captured in a study of OX40 agonist ivuxolimab in advanced cancers. Study information: Checkpoint inhibitors had been given previously to over 30% of patients. Three patients got partial responses; one had hepatocellular carcinoma and two had cutaneous melanoma. General study findings and limits: The 0.1-3.0 mg/kg partial responders had among the lowest clonal expansion.

This clone was recorded only once. Its antigen is currently unknown. Produced via immunoSEQ multiplex PCR; TCRdb's table is partial and in-frame only. The table shows some 66,000 clones, with roughly four fifths occurring only once. The V gene's germline CDR1 is LNHNV and CDR2 YYDKDF (reference sequence). The CDR3 extends over 15 amino acids. The V and J ends lost 3 bases and 10 bases, in that order; junction bases with no gene match: 6. The sequenced sample was CD4+ or CD8+ T cells sorted from blood, obtained in a trial of the OX40 agonist ivuxolimab. The genes are TRBV15 and TRBJ2-2; 12 nucleotides line up with TRBD2. The receptor was derived from an adult with an advanced solid tumor such as melanoma, head and neck, liver or kidney cancer. CDR3 loop: CATSSGLAGLSELFF. The CDR3 coding sequence is TGTGCCACCAGCAGCGGACTAGCGGGGCTGTCGGAGCTGTTTTTT. Full variable domain (outside the CDR3, taken from reference TRBV15 and TRBJ2-2): DAMVIQNPRYQVTQFGKPVTLSCSQTLNHNVMYWYQQKSSQAPKLLFHYYDKDFNNEADTPDNFQSRRPNTSFCFLDIRSPGLGDTAMYLCATSSGLAGLSELFFGEGSRLTVL.